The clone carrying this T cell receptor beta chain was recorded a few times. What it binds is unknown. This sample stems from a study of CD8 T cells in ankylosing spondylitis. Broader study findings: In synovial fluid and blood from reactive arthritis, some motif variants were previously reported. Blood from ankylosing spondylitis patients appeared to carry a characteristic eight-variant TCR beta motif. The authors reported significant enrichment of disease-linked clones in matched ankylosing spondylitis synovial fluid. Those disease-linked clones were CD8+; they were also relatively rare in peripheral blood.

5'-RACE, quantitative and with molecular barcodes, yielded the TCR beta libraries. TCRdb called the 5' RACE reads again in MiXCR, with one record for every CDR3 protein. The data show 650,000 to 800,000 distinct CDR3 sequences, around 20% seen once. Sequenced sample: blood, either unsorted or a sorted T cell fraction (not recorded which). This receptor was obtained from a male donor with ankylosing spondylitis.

This CDR3 reads CASSLADRGNGYNEQFF. Written as DNA, the CDR3 is TGTGCCAGCAGCTTAGCGGACCGGGGGAACGGGTACAATGAGCAGTTCTTC. The chain joins TRBV7-9 to TRBJ2-1; D is perhaps TRBD2 (6 bases). Trimming pared 0 bases from V and 4 bases from J, leaving 16 bases between. Germline CDR1 SEHNR, CDR2 FQNEAQ (reference sequence). CDR3 length: 17 residues.